This paragraph covers one TCR beta chain sequence. These data originate in a study of blood T cell repertoires in COVID-19. Study context: The United States, Italy and Spain provided the acute and convalescent COVID-19 samples. T cells, B-cell-depleted T cells, or PBMCs provided the cDNA or gDNA that served as material.

In the authors' methods: Nucleated cell number was recorded as an estimate derived from reference gene primer amplification. The method was immunoSEQ multiplex PCR; TCRdb's version includes in-frame clones alone and lacks a portion of them. The V and J calls and the clone size are those of that table, but D and trimming were determined from the DNA. This sample has roughly 150,000 clones, with around four fifths found just once. The source material was peripheral blood. This clonotype originated in a woman aged 80 or over with acute or convalescent COVID-19.

This CDR3 is CAWSIVGASYEQYF. The CDR3 coding sequence is TGTGCCTGGAGTATCGTGGGGGCCTCCTACGAGCAGTACTTC. The V and J genes are TRBV30 and TRBJ2-7, with D maybe TRBD1 (6 bases). This CDR3 has 14 residues. CDR1 is GTSNPN and CDR2 is SVGIG in the germline V gene (reference sequence). Trimming took off 2 bases at V and 0 bases at J, with 11 bases between the two ends. Based on the CDR3 plus reference TRBV30 and TRBJ2-7, the full variable domain is SQTIHQWPATLVQPVGSPLSLECTVEGTSNPNLYWYRQAAGRGLQLLFYSVGIGQISSEVPQNLSASRPQDRQFILSSKKLLLSDSGFYLCAWSIVGASYEQYFGPGTRLTVT.